This T cell receptor (beta chain) is from a study of blood T cells in healthy people across ages. Whole-study findings and limits: PBMCs were not sorted, which prevented a conclusive comparison of naive versus antigen-experienced cells. While age rose, TCR beta diversity per million T cells dropped in a roughly linear way.

The use of a sample-barcoded 5' primer and a J-beta primer mix characterized a second PCR of roughly 6 to 11 cycles. Each cDNA molecule, via a template-switch adaptor with 12 random nucleotides, was tagged. TCRdb processed the 5' RACE reads anew with MiXCR; each CDR3 protein has one entry. The table shows roughly 700,000 distinct CDR3 sequences, with roughly 32% occurring only once. Between the trimmed V and J ends, which lost 6 bases and 0 bases, there was a span of 6 bases. This CDR3 has 11 residues. From germline, CDR1 is DFQATT and CDR2 SNEGSKA (reference sequence). The sample holds many counts of this clonotype. Its matching antigen is unknown.

The sequencing input was blood. This receptor was identified in a woman of 80 years or more in good health. The chain uses TRBV20-1 and TRBJ2-7; D not resolved. The DNA for the CDR3 is TGCAGTGCCGTTAGCTCCTACGAGCAGTACTTC. Amino acid sequence: CSAVSSYEQYF.